This T cell receptor beta chain is drawn from a study of early T cells in non-severe SARS-CoV-2 infection. Broader study findings: Matching against VDJdb likely underestimated virus-specific expansions, favoring anti-spike CD8.

Germline V gives CDR1 LNHDA, CDR2 SQIVND (reference sequence). This CDR3 has 15 amino acids. The germline V and J ends were trimmed by 6 bases and 3 bases, with 16 bases remaining between them. This clonotype was detected many times. Its antigen is still unknown. TCRdb passed the 5' RACE reads through MiXCR, listing each CDR3 protein once. Of just under 65,000 distinct CDR3 sequences in the sample, roughly 9% are singletons; the top ten hold about an eighth. The receptor's source is an adult who was a healthcare worker with PCR-confirmed SARS-CoV-2 infection or an uninfected control (not recorded which). The V gene is TRBV19, the J gene TRBJ2-3; D possibly corresponds to TRBD2 (6 bases). The sample consisted of whole blood, taken at baseline. CDR3 nucleotide sequence: TGTGCCAGTAGCTCCTTTAGCGGTTTAACAGATACGCAGTATTTT. It translates to CASSSFSGLTDTQYF. Combining the CDR3 with reference TRBV19 and TRBJ2-3 gives the whole variable domain DGGITQSPKYLFRKEGQNVTLSCEQNLNHDAMYWYRQDPGQGLRLIYYSQIVNDFQKGDIAEGYSVSREKKESFPLTVTSAQKNPTAFYLCASSSFSGLTDTQYFGPGTRLTVL.